A selection of T cell receptor beta chains follows, all from one sample in a study. TCRdb used MiXCR to reprocess the 5' RACE reads, holding one entry per CDR3 protein. The top ten clones hold 4.3% of a sample with over 40,000 distinct CDR3 sequences, around a fifth of them seen once. Sample: Tregs sorted from a lymph node. The receptors were sampled from a female donor with breast cancer. Each CDR3 is given with its conserved first and last residue. A D gene is named only where the DNA matches it firmly. Not every row has a clone size; where given, it reads once, few, many or a size class.

d_gene	v_gene	abundance	j_gene	CDR3aa	CDR3nt
.	TRBV6-2/TRBV6-3	.	TRBJ1-1	CASSDLSFQEIEAFF	TGTGCCAGCAGTGATCTGTCCTTTCAGGAGATTGAAGCTTTCTTT
.	TRBV5-1	.	TRBJ2-1	CASSRAEQGFNEQFF	TGCGCCAGCAGCCGAGCGGAGCAGGGTTTCAATGAGCAGTTCTTC
.	TRBV7-9	many	TRBJ2-2	CASSFYDSTGELFF	TGTGCCAGCAGCTTTTACGACAGTACCGGGGAGCTGTTTTTT
TRBD1	TRBV5-1	.	TRBJ2-5	CASSLVQGARETQYF	TGCGCCAGCAGCTTGGTGCAGGGGGCGAGAGAGACCCAGTACTTC
.	TRBV6-5	many	TRBJ2-2	CASSYSARNTGELFF	TGTGCCAGCAGTTACTCGGCGCGGAACACCGGGGAGCTGTTTTTT
TRBD1	TRBV2	.	TRBJ1-1	CASSEQGQGESTEAFF	TGTGCCAGCAGTGAGCAGGGACAGGGGGAGAGCACTGAAGCTTTCTTT
TRBD2	TRBV27	many	TRBJ2-5	CASARTSGTETQYF	TGTGCCAGCGCTCGGACTAGCGGGACAGAGACCCAGTACTTC
TRBD2	TRBV6-6	medium-sized	TRBJ2-5	CASRAGGPGETQYF	TGTGCCAGTAGAGCGGGAGGGCCGGGAGAGACCCAGTACTTC
TRBD2	TRBV7-3	many	TRBJ2-5	CASSYGLAGGGGQETQYF	TGTGCCAGCAGCTATGGACTAGCGGGAGGAGGTGGCCAAGAGACCCAGTACTTC
.	TRBV29-1	many	TRBJ2-5	CSVRRGLMETQYF	TGCAGCGTCCGGCGGGGCCTCATGGAGACCCAGTACTTC
TRBD2	TRBV4-3	many	TRBJ2-2	CASSQDGLAGGTGELFF	TGCGCCAGCAGCCAAGACGGTCTAGCGGGAGGGACCGGGGAGCTGTTTTTT
.	TRBV20-1	.	TRBJ1-6	CSANERSRANSPLHF	TGCAGTGCCAACGAGAGGTCGAGGGCTAATTCACCCCTCCACTTT
.	TRBV5-1	.	TRBJ1-2	CASSIRTGVKVHGYTF	TGCGCCAGCAGCATCCGGACCGGGGTGAAGGTTCATGGCTACACCTTC
.	TRBV29-1	few	TRBJ2-2	CSVSVTGELFF	TGCAGCGTGTCAGTAACGGGGGAGCTGTTTTTT